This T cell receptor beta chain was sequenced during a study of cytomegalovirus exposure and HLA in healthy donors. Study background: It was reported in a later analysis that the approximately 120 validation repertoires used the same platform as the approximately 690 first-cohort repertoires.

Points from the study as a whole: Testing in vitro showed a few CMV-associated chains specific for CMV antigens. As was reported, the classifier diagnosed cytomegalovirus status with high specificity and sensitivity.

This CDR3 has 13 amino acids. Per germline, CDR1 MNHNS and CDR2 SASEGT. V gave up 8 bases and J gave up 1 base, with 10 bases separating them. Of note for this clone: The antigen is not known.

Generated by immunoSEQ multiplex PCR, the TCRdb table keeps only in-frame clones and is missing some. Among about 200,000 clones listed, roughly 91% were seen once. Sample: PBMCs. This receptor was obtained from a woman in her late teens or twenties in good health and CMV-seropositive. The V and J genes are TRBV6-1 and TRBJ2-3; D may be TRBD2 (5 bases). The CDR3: CASASEGTDTQYF. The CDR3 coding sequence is TGTGCCAGCGCTTCGGAGGGCACAGATACGCAGTATTTT.